These 26 T cell receptor beta chains were sequenced from one sample in a study of patients and donors after allogeneic stem cell transplantation. TCRdb recomputed calls from the RT-PCR reads with MiXCR, one row per CDR3 protein. In the table there are roughly 250,000 distinct CDR3 sequences, 13% to 15% of which are singletons. Sequencing used blood, either unsorted or a sorted T cell fraction (not recorded which). The receptors shown here come from a human donor who was either an allogeneic HSCT recipient or a stem cell or donor lymphocyte infusion donor (not recorded which). It is not recorded whose cells these are; they may come from a transplant donor.

The rearrangement joins TRBV4-1 to TRBJ1-2; the D is unclear. Germline CDR1 and CDR2: MGHRA and YSYEKL. V dropped 0 bases and J dropped 3 bases, with 8 bases sitting between them. The CDR3 length is 14 residues. CDR3 nucleotide sequence: TGCGCCAGCAGCCAAGAAGGGCAGCACTATGGCTACACCTTC. Translated: CASSQEGQHYGYTF.

There are a few counts of this clonotype. The chain combines TRBV20-1 with TRBJ2-3; D may match TRBD1 or TRBD2 (5 bases each). The CDR3 contains 14 residues. The V end lost 6 bases, the J end lost 4 bases, and 17 bases lay between the germline ends. The germline V gene has CDR1 DFQATT and CDR2 SNEGSKA (reference sequence). The CDR3 coding sequence is TGCAGTGCCAGCTCCGGGACCCGTCCAGATACGCAGTATTTT. It encodes CSASSGTRPDTQYF.

The chain is built from TRBV15 and TRBJ2-7; TRBD1 agrees at 10 bases. CDR1 LNHNV and CDR2 YYDKDF come from the germline V gene (reference sequence). CDR3 length: 16 residues. Trimming took 5 bases from V and 1 from J; bases not matched to a gene: 8. CDR3 region: CATSDGGTGVSYEQYF. In DNA form, the CDR3 reads TGTGCCACCAGCGACGGGGGGACAGGGGTGTCCTACGAGCAGTACTTC. Together with reference TRBV15 and TRBJ2-7, the CDR3 gives the full variable domain: DAMVIQNPRYQVTQFGKPVTLSCSQTLNHNVMYWYQQKSSQAPKLLFHYYDKDFNNEADTPDNFQSRRPNTSFCFLDIRSPGLGDTAMYLCATSDGGTGVSYEQYFGPGTRLTVT.

V is TRBV20-1 and J is TRBJ2-1, with 10 positions matching TRBD2. The CDR3 contains 14 residues. The J segment lost 4 bases and the V segment lost 7 bases, leaving 7 bases of the junction unmatched. Germline V gene data show CDR1 as DFQATT and CDR2 as SNEGSKA (reference sequence). CDR3 sequence (DNA): TGCAGTGTAAGGAGCGGGGGGGCGTACAATGAGCAGTTCTTC. This gives the protein CSVRSGGAYNEQFF.

In this sample, this clonotype turned up a few times. The CDR3 region is CASSLVGGVGTEAFF. Written as DNA, the CDR3 is TGTGCCAGCAGCTTAGTGGGGGGTGTGGGCACTGAAGCTTTCTTT. V and J are TRBV7-2 and TRBJ1-1; D possibly corresponds to TRBD1 (5 bases). The CDR3 loop spans 15 amino acids. V gave up 1 base and J gave up 4 bases, with 13 bases separating them. The germline V gene has CDR1 SGHTA and CDR2 FQGNSA. The full variable domain, completed using reference TRBV7-2 and TRBJ1-1, is GAGVSQSPSNKVTEKGKDVELRCDPISGHTALYWYRQSLGQGLEFLIYFQGNSAPDKSGLPSDRFSAERTGGSVSTLTIQRTQQEDSAVYLCASSLVGGVGTEAFFGQGTRLTVV.

Many counts were recorded for this clonotype. The V gene is TRBV20-1, the J gene TRBJ1-6; TRBD1 aligns across 7 bases. The V gene's germline CDR1 is DFQATT and CDR2 SNEGSKA (reference sequence). V dropped 4 bases and J dropped 9; count of bases not matched to a gene: 6. The CDR3 sequence is 13 residues long. CDR3 amino acids: CSAKQTGFSPLHF. CDR3 coding DNA: TGCAGTGCTAAGCAGACAGGGTTTTCACCCCTCCACTTT.

The gene calls are TRBV7-9 and TRBJ2-5, with D uncertain. The CDR3 runs 15 residues. The ends were cut back, 1 base at V and 3 bases at J, with 12 bases in the middle. Germline V gives CDR1 SEHNR, CDR2 FQNEAQ (reference sequence). Written as DNA, the CDR3 is TGTGCCAGCAGCTTAGTGTACAGACTGAAAGAGACCCAGTACTTC. It encodes CASSLVYRLKETQYF.

This clonotype was counted many times. The chain's CDR3 is CASSPQLAGGFDIQYF. CDR3 nucleotides: TGCGCCAGCAGCCCGCAACTAGCGGGGGGGTTTGACATTCAGTACTTC. The chain employs TRBV5-1 and TRBJ2-4; the match to TRBD2 covers 13 bases. V gave up 4 bases and J gave up 8 bases; unmatched junction bases: 9. The CDR3 length is 16 residues. Per the germline V gene, CDR1 is SGHRS and CDR2 is YFSETQ.

The V call is TRBV7-2, the J call TRBJ2-1; TRBD2 aligns across 8 bases. V was pared by 5 bases and J by 9 bases, with 6 bases of the junction left unmatched. This CDR3 spans 13 amino acids. Germline V gives CDR1 SGHTA, CDR2 FQGNSA. CDR3 in DNA: TGTGCCAGCAGCAAGGGGACTAGTCGTGAGCAGTTCTTC. It is translated as CASSKGTSREQFF.

This clonotype came up many times. V is TRBV12-3 or TRBV12-4 and J is TRBJ2-3; no clear D. With 4 bases removed from V and 1 base from J, the gap between germline ends came to 6 bases. This CDR3 is built from 13 residues. CDR3 DNA sequence: TGTGCCAGCAGTTCAGACGGCACAGATACGCAGTATTTT. Residues: CASSSDGTDTQYF.

Only a few counts were recorded for this clonotype. The chain recombines TRBV9 with TRBJ2-3, with 9 bases fitting TRBD1. In germline, CDR1 is SGDLS, CDR2 YYNGEE. The CDR3 is made up of 18 amino acids. Trimming at V came to 2 bases and at J to 3 bases, leaving 13 bases not matched to a gene. The CDR3 here is CASSVGDRGGQGTDTQYF. The CDR3, as DNA: TGTGCCAGCAGCGTTGGGGATAGGGGGGGACAGGGTACAGATACGCAGTATTTT.

In the case of this clonotype: The junction differs from germline at one of its ends, possibly a read error. The chain links TRBV20-1 to TRBJ1-3, with D perhaps matching TRBD1 (6 bases). Germline CDR1 DFQATT, CDR2 SNEGSKA (reference sequence). There are 16 residues in the CDR3. CDR3 protein: CSARGGKGIAGNTIYF. The CDR3 DNA sequence: TGCAGTGCGAGAGGGGGTAAAGGGATCGCTGGAAACACCATATATTTT.

Here the CDR3 reads CASSLGRGRSSYEQYF. CDR3 coding DNA: TGTGCCAGCAGCCTGGGTAGGGGAAGGAGCTCCTACGAGCAGTACTTC. The J gene is TRBJ2-7, the V gene TRBV3-1; TRBD1 is a possible D gene (5 bases). V was shortened by 4 bases and J by 0 bases, with 16 bases between the two germline ends. The CDR3 consists of 16 residues. Germline assignment: CDR1 LGHDT and CDR2 YNNKEL (reference sequence).

This clonotype was recorded at least ten times. The chain joins TRBV6-2 or TRBV6-3 to TRBJ1-2; TRBD1 might be the D (5 bases). CDR1 and CDR2 from the germline V gene are MNHEY and SVGEGT. This CDR3 is built from 12 residues. Trimming cost V 4 bases and J 8 bases, with 11 bases left between them. CDR3 residues: CASSWEDRGYTF. DNA for the CDR3: TGTGCCAGCAGTTGGGAAGACAGAGGCTACACCTTC.

This clonotype was observed a few times. CDR3 protein: CASLMRLASYNEQFF. CDR3 bases: TGTGCCAGCTTGATGCGACTAGCGTCCTACAATGAGCAGTTCTTC. This chain joins TRBV6-1 and TRBJ2-1, with 8 bases aligning to TRBD2. V shed 8 bases, J shed 1 base, and the junction held 7 bases outside the gene matches. The CDR3 is 15 residues long. CDR1 is MNHNS and CDR2 is SASEGT in the germline V gene.

CDR3 nucleotide sequence: TGTGCCAGCGGCCGACTAGCGGGGGAGTACAATGAGCAGTTCTTC. Its translation is CASGRLAGEYNEQFF. The V and J genes are TRBV7-9 and TRBJ2-1, with 12 bases that match TRBD2. Germline CDR1 SEHNR, CDR2 FQNEAQ (reference sequence). Unmatched junction bases numbered 6, after V lost 8 bases and J lost 4 bases. The CDR3 contains 15 residues.

A few counts support this clonotype. The J gene is TRBJ1-1, the V gene TRBV11-2; possibly TRBD1 for D (5 bases). CDR3 length: 18 amino acids. Germline CDR1 is SGHAT and CDR2 is FQNNGV. V lost 2 bases and J lost 1, with 20 bases in between. The CDR3 coding sequence is TGTGCCAGCAGCTTAAACGGATTGGGGCAGGGATCGAACACTGAAGCTTTCTTT. Its translation: CASSLNGLGQGSNTEAFF.

The chain combines TRBV7-2 with TRBJ2-3; 11 positions match TRBD2. Per the germline V gene, CDR1 is SGHTA and CDR2 is FQGNSA. V lost 5 bases and J lost 0; bases outside the gene matches: 4. CDR3 size: 16 residues. CDR3 sequence reads: CASSTLAGGSTDTQYF. DNA for the CDR3: TGTGCCAGCAGCACCTTAGCGGGGGGGAGCACAGATACGCAGTATTTT. The whole variable domain, filled in from reference TRBV7-2 and TRBJ2-3, reads GAGVSQSPSNKVTEKGKDVELRCDPISGHTALYWYRQSLGQGLEFLIYFQGNSAPDKSGLPSDRFSAERTGGSVSTLTIQRTQQEDSAVYLCASSTLAGGSTDTQYFGPGTRLTVL.

The chain employs TRBV5-1 and TRBJ2-5; D unclear. Per germline, CDR1 SGHRS and CDR2 YFSETQ. Trimming stripped 4 bases from V and 5 bases from J, with 12 bases between. The CDR3 length is 13 residues. The CDR3 sequence is CASSPSTAETQYF. The CDR3 DNA follows: TGCGCCAGCAGCCCGAGTACGGCGGAGACCCAGTACTTC.

There are many counts of this clonotype. The chain recombines TRBV28 with TRBJ2-7, with TRBD1 identical over 12 bases. This CDR3 is built from 16 residues. The V gene end was trimmed by 5 bases and the J gene end by 6 bases; junction bases not matched to a gene: 11. CDR1 MDHEN and CDR2 SYDVKM come from the germline V gene. CDR3 loop: CASSHEPGQGAVEQYF. The CDR3 DNA reads TGTGCCAGCAGTCACGAACCGGGACAGGGGGCTGTCGAGCAGTACTTC.

This clonotype was seen repeatedly, ten times or more. This chain uses TRBV10-3 with TRBJ2-7; D ambiguous. V lost 4 bases, J lost 0 bases, and 10 bases lay in between. The CDR3 has 14 amino acids. CDR1 ENHRY and CDR2 SYGVKD come from the germline V gene. CDR3 region: CAISGARSSYEQYF. CDR3 DNA sequence: TGTGCCATCAGTGGAGCGAGGAGCTCCTACGAGCAGTACTTC.

V gene TRBV11-2 combines with J gene TRBJ2-7; D is ambiguous. This CDR3 is built from 14 residues. The V gene lost 5 bases and the J gene lost 0 bases, with 11 bases spanning the gap. Looked up from germline, CDR1 is SGHAT and CDR2 is FQNNGV. The CDR3 protein is CASSAGPTSYEQYF. The CDR3 DNA is TGTGCCAGCAGCGCCGGGCCAACCTCCTACGAGCAGTACTTC.

This clonotype was picked up a small number of times. The chain combines TRBV29-1 with TRBJ1-1; TRBD1 aligns across 8 bases. V lost 6 bases and J lost 6; bases outside the gene matches: 6. Germline loops: CDR1 SQVTM, CDR2 ANQGSEA. The CDR3 has 12 residues. The CDR3 DNA sequence: TGCAGCGTGGAACAGGGGGGAGCTGAAGCTTTCTTT. Its protein product is CSVEQGGAEAFF. The full variable domain, completed using reference TRBV29-1 and TRBJ1-1, is SAVISQKPSRDICQRGTSLTIQCQVDSQVTMMFWYRQQPGQSLTLIATANQGSEATYESGFVIDKFPISRPNLTFSTLTVSNMSPEDSSIYLCSVEQGGAEAFFGQGTRLTVV.

This clonotype was counted only a few times. The CDR3 spells CASSPGPGRGEAFF. As DNA, the CDR3 is TGTGCCAGCAGCCCGGGCCCAGGGCGAGGTGAAGCTTTCTTT. V and J are TRBV3-1 and TRBJ1-1; perhaps TRBD1 as D (5 bases). The V gene lost 4 bases and the J gene lost 7 bases, with 16 bases spanning the gap. There are 14 residues in the CDR3. Germline CDR1 LGHDT, CDR2 YNNKEL (reference sequence).

This clonotype was recorded at least ten times. The CDR3 is CSAGDYYEQYF. The CDR3 DNA reads as TGCAGTGCTGGGGACTACTACGAGCAGTACTTC. The chain couples TRBV20-1 to TRBJ2-7; 7 nucleotides align to TRBD2. V lost 5 bases and J lost 3; bases outside the gene matches: 1. The CDR3 has 11 amino acids. The germline V gene encodes CDR1 DFQATT and CDR2 SNEGSKA (reference sequence).

The V and J genes are TRBV25-1 and TRBJ2-7; 7 bases match TRBD2. The germline V gene encodes CDR1 MGHDK and CDR2 SYGVNS. This CDR3 has 14 residues. V lost 1 base and J lost 3; bases outside the gene matches: 3. The CDR3 nucleotides read TGTGCCAGCAGTGAATGGGAGGGTAGCTACGAGCAGTACTTC. It is translated as CASSEWEGSYEQYF.